Listed below are T cell receptor beta chains from one sample, sequenced in a study of CD8 T cells in ankylosing spondylitis. MiXCR, run by TCRdb on the 5' RACE reads, gives a single entry per CDR3 protein. The sample yields some 340,000 distinct CDR3 sequences, around 15% seen once. The sample consisted of blood, either unsorted or a sorted T cell fraction (not recorded which). These receptors originate from a male donor with ankylosing spondylitis or in good health (not recorded which). Each CDR3 is given with its conserved first and last residue. Fields, in order: CDR3 protein, J gene, V gene, CDR3 length.

CDR3 protein: CASSFRTHRDGELFF
J gene: TRBJ2-2
V gene: TRBV7-9
CDR3 length: 15

CDR3 protein: CASSPTGGPSEKLFF
J gene: TRBJ1-4
V gene: TRBV5-5
CDR3 length: 15

CDR3 protein: CASSLGGSDTQYF
J gene: TRBJ2-3
V gene: TRBV5-1
CDR3 length: 13

CDR3 protein: CASSQVPGLVHEQYF
J gene: TRBJ2-7
V gene: TRBV3-1
CDR3 length: 15

CDR3 protein: CASSADYEQYF
J gene: TRBJ2-7
V gene: TRBV5-5
CDR3 length: 11

CDR3 protein: CASSSFGGPSSYNEQFF
J gene: TRBJ2-1
V gene: TRBV11-3
CDR3 length: 17

CDR3 protein: CAISESGPASRPQHF
J gene: TRBJ1-5
V gene: TRBV10-3
CDR3 length: 15

CDR3 protein: CSVGSGEGQKYF
J gene: TRBJ2-7
V gene: TRBV29-1
CDR3 length: 12

CDR3 protein: CSVGAGTKDTQYF
J gene: TRBJ2-3
V gene: TRBV29-1
CDR3 length: 13

CDR3 protein: CASSLAVAGYEQYF
J gene: TRBJ2-7
V gene: TRBV12-3/TRBV12-4
CDR3 length: 14

CDR3 protein: CASSLAKKLVAYNEQFF
J gene: TRBJ2-1
V gene: TRBV7-8
CDR3 length: 17

CDR3 protein: CSATTGVDQPQHF
J gene: TRBJ1-5
V gene: TRBV29-1
CDR3 length: 13

CDR3 protein: CASRITSGSVTDTQYF
J gene: TRBJ2-3
V gene: TRBV5-5
CDR3 length: 16

CDR3 protein: CASTLSGRPPYNEQFF
J gene: TRBJ2-1
V gene: TRBV3-1
CDR3 length: 16

CDR3 protein: CASSSGTANTGELFF
J gene: TRBJ2-2
V gene: TRBV21-1
CDR3 length: 15

CDR3 protein: CSAREDQATDEQYF
J gene: TRBJ2-7
V gene: TRBV20-1
CDR3 length: 14

CDR3 protein: CASSPSGSYREQYF
J gene: TRBJ2-7
V gene: TRBV6-1
CDR3 length: 14

CDR3 protein: CASTRPRTGYNEQFF
J gene: TRBJ2-1
V gene: TRBV7-1
CDR3 length: 15

CDR3 protein: CASSWDRANYGYTF
J gene: TRBJ1-2
V gene: TRBV12-3/TRBV12-4
CDR3 length: 14

CDR3 protein: CASSFGQGKETQYF
J gene: TRBJ2-5
V gene: TRBV5-1
CDR3 length: 14

CDR3 protein: CASSEGDRGPQHF
J gene: TRBJ1-5
V gene: TRBV25-1
CDR3 length: 13

CDR3 protein: CASSRGGSGETQYF
J gene: TRBJ2-5
V gene: TRBV5-1
CDR3 length: 14

CDR3 protein: CASSRSGSADTQYF
J gene: TRBJ2-3
V gene: TRBV5-8
CDR3 length: 14

CDR3 protein: CASSPISLGNEQFF
J gene: TRBJ2-1
V gene: TRBV18
CDR3 length: 14

CDR3 protein: CASSLKSHREGNEQFF
J gene: TRBJ2-1
V gene: TRBV11-3
CDR3 length: 16

CDR3 protein: CASRRGGMSDHEQFF
J gene: TRBJ2-1
V gene: TRBV6-1
CDR3 length: 15

CDR3 protein: CAGTTGPNQPQHF
J gene: TRBJ1-5
V gene: TRBV12-3/TRBV12-4
CDR3 length: 13

CDR3 protein: CASSPGASRLDAQTDTGELFF
J gene: TRBJ2-2
V gene: TRBV11-1
CDR3 length: 21

CDR3 protein: CASRQGDGGYTF
J gene: TRBJ1-2
V gene: TRBV6-6
CDR3 length: 12

CDR3 protein: CASRAPGSYEQYF
J gene: TRBJ2-7
V gene: TRBV19
CDR3 length: 13

CDR3 protein: CASSPQSGTGDSPLHF
J gene: TRBJ1-6
V gene: TRBV12-3/TRBV12-4
CDR3 length: 16

CDR3 protein: CASSPTLVRQYF
J gene: TRBJ2-3
V gene: TRBV7-2
CDR3 length: 12

CDR3 protein: CASSRSRDRAGQPQHF
J gene: TRBJ1-5
V gene: TRBV12-3/TRBV12-4
CDR3 length: 16

CDR3 protein: CASSLRDRYEQYF
J gene: TRBJ2-7
V gene: TRBV27
CDR3 length: 13

CDR3 protein: CASSPVEGQETQYF
J gene: TRBJ2-5
V gene: TRBV18
CDR3 length: 14

CDR3 protein: CASSLRIEHNEQFF
J gene: TRBJ2-1
V gene: TRBV7-2
CDR3 length: 14

CDR3 protein: CAWSGGTDTITDTQYF
J gene: TRBJ2-3
V gene: TRBV30
CDR3 length: 16

CDR3 protein: CASSPPFRAYNEQFF
J gene: TRBJ2-1
V gene: TRBV18
CDR3 length: 15

CDR3 protein: CASSFRQGAVNTEAFF
J gene: TRBJ1-1
V gene: TRBV27
CDR3 length: 16

CDR3 protein: CASSSRGAGYGYTF
J gene: TRBJ1-2
V gene: TRBV12-3/TRBV12-4
CDR3 length: 14

CDR3 protein: CASSSDIRLAKNIQYF
J gene: TRBJ2-4
V gene: TRBV27
CDR3 length: 16

CDR3 protein: CATQGISDTQYF
J gene: TRBJ2-3
V gene: TRBV28
CDR3 length: 12

CDR3 protein: CATSRGREVGSGYTF
J gene: TRBJ1-2
V gene: TRBV15
CDR3 length: 15

CDR3 protein: CASSAQARISYEQYF
J gene: TRBJ2-7
V gene: TRBV6-1
CDR3 length: 15

CDR3 protein: CASSLAEGEKGYF
J gene: TRBJ2-3
V gene: TRBV7-2
CDR3 length: 13

CDR3 protein: CASSSAIQGTQYF
J gene: TRBJ2-3
V gene: TRBV5-1
CDR3 length: 13

CDR3 protein: CASSPISGVALNEQFF
J gene: TRBJ2-1
V gene: TRBV5-1
CDR3 length: 16

CDR3 protein: CASSLDRPPNSPLHF
J gene: TRBJ1-6
V gene: TRBV7-2
CDR3 length: 15

CDR3 protein: CASTRDGSYNEQFF
J gene: TRBJ2-1
V gene: TRBV3-1
CDR3 length: 14